The 30 T cell receptor beta chains listed next were all sequenced from one sample in a study of CD8+CD57+ T cells in acquired aplastic anemia. Using genomic DNA as the template, TCR beta VDJ and CDR3 profiling was carried out. TCRdb independently ran MiXCR on the reads; one entry per CDR3 protein. The repertoire holds more than 150,000 distinct CDR3 sequences, with about half as singletons. Previously, flow cytometry had revealed CD8+CD57+ cell expansion in the patients chosen for sequencing. The sample consisted of sorted CD4+, CD8+, or CD8+CD57+ T cells (not recorded which) from PBMCs. All receptors come from a human donor with aplastic anemia.

The genes are TRBV7-3 and TRBJ2-2; possibly TRBD1 or TRBD2 for D (5 bases each). Trimming pared 3 bases from V and 2 bases from J, leaving 13 bases between. The CDR3 spans 16 residues. Per germline, CDR1 SGHTA and CDR2 FQGTGA. The CDR3 region has the DNA TGTGCCAGCAGCTTGACGTCTGGGGGAAACACCGGGGAGCTGTTTTTT. Its protein product is CASSLTSGGNTGELFF.

This CDR3 is CASSLTVAGVPGTDTQYF. As DNA, the CDR3 is TGTGCCAGCAGCTTAACGGTAGCGGGGGTCCCGGGCACAGATACGCAGTATTTT. The rearrangement links TRBV7-3 to TRBJ2-3; 9 nucleotides line up with TRBD2. This CDR3 has 18 residues. With V trimmed by 0 bases and J by 1 base, 8 bases remained unmatched. Per the germline V gene, CDR1 is SGHTA and CDR2 is FQGTGA. Looking up the rest from reference TRBV7-3 and TRBJ2-3 gives the full variable domain: GAGVSQTPSNKVTEKGKYVELRCDPISGHTALYWYRQSLGQGPEFLIYFQGTGAADDSGLPNDRFFAVRPEGSVSTLKIQRTERGDSAVYLCASSLTVAGVPGTDTQYFGPGTRLTVL.

The chain links TRBV15 to TRBJ2-3; D is undetermined. V was pared by 8 bases and J by 4 bases, with 19 bases between. This CDR3 has 15 residues. Germline lookup yields CDR1 LNHNV and CDR2 YYDKDF (reference sequence). In nucleotides, the CDR3 is TGTGCCACCGAGAAAGACACGACGGGCGCAGATACGCAGTATTTT. It codes for CATEKDTTGADTQYF.

This clonotype has at least ten counts. V usage is TRBV20-1 and J usage is TRBJ1-1; D gene unclear. V lost 1 base to trimming and J lost 7 bases, with 7 bases between them. The germline gives CDR1 DFQATT, CDR2 SNEGSKA (reference sequence). This CDR3 has 11 amino acids. This CDR3 is CSARVVSEAFF. The CDR3 bases are TGCAGTGCTAGAGTGGTCAGTGAAGCTTTCTTT.

In this sample, this clonotype turned up many times. A read error may produce the germline difference seen at one junction end. This rearrangement joins TRBV9 to TRBJ1-2; a possible D gene is TRBD1 (5 bases). The CDR3 consists of 13 residues. Germline-derived CDR1 and CDR2 are SGDLS and YYNGEE. The DNA for the CDR3 is TGTGCCAGCAACGTAGTCCCAGGGACTGGCTACACCTTC. It translates to CASNVVPGTGYTF.

Details on this clonotype: Possible read error: a much larger clone is one base away. This chain uses TRBV12-3 or TRBV12-4 with TRBJ2-3, with TRBD1 matching over 7 bases. There are 15 residues in the CDR3. The CDR3 nucleotides are TGTGCCAGCAGAAGACAGGGTTTGCGCACAGATACGCACTATTTT. This encodes CASRRQGLRTDTHYF.

The V gene is TRBV10-3, the J gene TRBJ1-1; 7 nucleotides align to TRBD1. V dropped 5 bases and J dropped 5; count of bases not matched to a gene: 14. CDR3 size: 16 residues. Germline loops: CDR1 ENHRY, CDR2 SYGVKD. CDR3 sequence reads: CAISTPDRVGRTEAFF. The CDR3 coding sequence is TGTGCCATCAGTACTCCCGACAGGGTGGGCAGGACTGAAGCTTTCTTT.

There are a few counts of this clonotype. The rearrangement joins TRBV15 to TRBJ2-3; D ambiguous. The CDR3 totals 15 residues. The V gene's germline CDR1 is LNHNV and CDR2 YYDKDF (reference sequence). Trimming removed 0 bases at V and 1 base at J, with 8 bases between. The CDR3 DNA sequence: TGTGCCACCAGCAGAGAGTCTGGGGGCACAGATACGCAGTATTTT. Residues: CATSRESGGTDTQYF.

This clonotype is a singleton in its sample. V and J are TRBV10-1 and TRBJ2-7, with D perhaps matching TRBD2 (5 bases). Trimming cost V 4 bases and J 5 bases, with 18 bases left between them. Germline assignment: CDR1 WNHNN and CDR2 SYGVQD (reference sequence). CDR3 length equals 15 residues. CDR3 amino acids: CASSGTPRGVDEQYF. The CDR3 DNA follows: TGCGCCAGCAGTGGGACCCCCCGGGGAGTCGACGAGCAGTACTTC.

The chain couples TRBV25-1 to TRBJ1-6, with D perhaps TRBD1 (6 bases). This CDR3 spans 16 amino acids. The V and J ends lost 6 bases and 11 bases respectively, with 23 bases between them. Germline CDR1 is MGHDK and CDR2 is SYGVNS. The CDR3 is CASRAPVTGKATPLHF. The DNA for the CDR3 is TGTGCCAGCAGGGCACCGGTAACAGGGAAGGCGACACCCCTCCACTTT.

The chain carries TRBV28 and TRBJ1-2; TRBD1 agrees at 7 bases. Trimming cost V 2 bases and J 3 bases; bases outside gene matches: 9. Germline CDR1 and CDR2: MDHEN and SYDVKM. The CDR3 runs 16 residues. The CDR3 here is CASSLRGTVRDYGYTF. Written as DNA, the CDR3 is TGTGCCAGCAGTTTACGGGGGACAGTCCGGGACTATGGCTACACCTTC.

The chain is built from TRBV19 and TRBJ1-5; D call uncertain. V shed 5 bases and J shed 3 bases, with 11 bases lying between them. Germline V lookup: CDR1 LNHDA, CDR2 SQIVND (reference sequence). This CDR3 is 14 amino acids long. Written as DNA, the CDR3 is TGTGCCAGTAGTCCCCCGGGATCCAATCAGCCCCAGCATTTT. Translation gives CASSPPGSNQPQHF.

This chain uses TRBV7-2 with TRBJ1-1, with D unresolved. The CDR3 runs to 11 residues. With 5 bases removed from V and 10 bases from J, the gap between germline ends came to 11 bases. Germline V lookup: CDR1 SGHTA, CDR2 FQGNSA. The CDR3 nucleotides read TGTGCCAGCAGCCACATAGAAGGAGCTTTCTTT. Protein: CASSHIEGAFF.

Comments on this clonotype: A much larger clone differs by one base, so this may be a read error. The CDR3 loop reads CAISDQTGEAYEQYF. For the CDR3, the DNA is TGTGCCATCAGTGATCAGACAGGGGAGGCCTACGAGCAGTACTTC. The chain combines TRBV10-3 with TRBJ2-7; 8 bases line up with TRBD1. The CDR3 is 15 residues long. Germline CDR1 is ENHRY and CDR2 is SYGVKD. V lost 3 bases, J lost 2 bases, and 6 bases stayed unmatched.

V gene TRBV7-9 combines with J gene TRBJ2-2, with D perhaps assigned TRBD1 or TRBD2 (5 bases each). Trimming removed 5 bases at V and 1 base at J, with 11 bases between. The germline CDR1 and CDR2 sequences are SEHNR and FQNEAQ (reference sequence). The length of the CDR3 is 15 residues. The DNA for the CDR3 is TGTGCCAGCAGCACGGGACGTCGGAACACCGGGGAGCTGTTTTTT. Its translation is CASSTGRRNTGELFF.

This clonotype came up many times. The rearrangement links TRBV9 to TRBJ1-5, with 10 bases matching TRBD1. V dropped 3 bases and J dropped 5; count of bases not matched to a gene: 2. This CDR3 is built from 14 residues. The V gene's germline CDR1 is SGDLS and CDR2 YYNGEE. The CDR3 DNA is TGTGCCAGCAGCGAGGGACAGGGGTATCAGCCCCAGCATTTT. Its translation: CASSEGQGYQPQHF.

In its sample, this clonotype was seen many times. The CDR3 reads CASNQGAGQPQHF. The CDR3, as DNA: TGTGCCAGCAATCAGGGGGCGGGTCAGCCCCAGCATTTT. The V call is TRBV3-1, the J call TRBJ1-5; TRBD1 matches 8 bases. The CDR3 is made up of 13 amino acids. Germline V gene data show CDR1 as LGHDT and CDR2 as YNNKEL (reference sequence). The V segment lost 7 bases and the J segment 6 bases; nucleotides outside the gene matches: 5.

This chain joins TRBV20-1 and TRBJ2-5; tentatively, D is TRBD2 (5 bases). Germline values: CDR1 DFQATT, CDR2 SNEGSKA (reference sequence). Trimming shortened V by 5 bases and J by 4 bases, and 11 bases separated the two germline ends. This CDR3 region has 12 residues. The CDR3 loop is CSALNEGETQYF. The CDR3, as DNA: TGCAGTGCTCTGAACGAGGGAGAGACCCAGTACTTC.

The table lists this clonotype with a few counts. The chain combines TRBV2 with TRBJ2-2; no firm D call. The germline CDR1 and CDR2 sequences are SNHLY and FYNNEI. V dropped 4 bases and J dropped 7 bases, with 7 bases sitting between them. The CDR3 is 12 amino acids. The CDR3 DNA is TGTGCCAGCAGTGTCCGTAGCGGGGAGCTGTTTTTT. It specifies CASSVRSGELFF. The entire variable domain, with the rest obtained from reference TRBV2 and TRBJ2-2, is as follows: EPEVTQTPSHQVTQMGQEVILRCVPISNHLYFYWYRQILGQKVEFLVSFYNNEISEKSEIFDDQFSVERPDGSNFTLKIRSTKLEDSAMYFCASSVRSGELFFGEGSRLTVL.

This clonotype was detected once. V usage is TRBV6-1 and J usage is TRBJ2-5; D not certain. The V end was cut by 6 bases, the J end by 4 bases, with 6 bases between. The CDR3 is made up of 11 amino acids. The germline V gene encodes CDR1 MNHNS and CDR2 SASEGT. This CDR3 reads CASRVRETQYF. The CDR3 DNA follows: TGTGCCAGCAGGGTTCGAGAGACCCAGTACTTC.

The rearrangement links TRBV2 to TRBJ2-7; D is uncertain. There are 12 residues in the CDR3. V was trimmed by 7 bases and J by 1 base, leaving 8 bases between them. The germline CDR1 and CDR2 sequences are SNHLY and FYNNEI. The CDR3 DNA sequence: TGTGCCAGCAATCCGACGTCCTACGAGCAGTACTTC. Its protein product is CASNPTSYEQYF.

The chain links TRBV3-1 to TRBJ2-1; possibly TRBD2 for D (7 bases). Germline assignment: CDR1 LGHDT and CDR2 YNNKEL (reference sequence). Trimming cost V 3 bases and J 5 bases, with 11 bases left between them. The CDR3 is 14 residues long. The CDR3 reads CASSHRGGDNEQFF. In nucleotides, the CDR3 is TGTGCCAGCAGCCACCGAGGGGGGGACAATGAGCAGTTCTTC.

CDR3 DNA sequence: TGCGCCAGCAGCCAAGTTGATGAGCAGTTCTTC. Encoded protein: CASSQVDEQFF. This rearrangement joins TRBV4-1 to TRBJ2-1; D gene uncertain. Germline CDR1 reads MGHRA; CDR2 reads YSYEKL. Trimming cost V 1 base and J 8 bases, with 3 bases left between them. The CDR3 is 11 amino acids.

The V gene is TRBV7-2, the J gene TRBJ1-1, with 9 bases fitting TRBD1. The germline V gene encodes CDR1 SGHTA and CDR2 FQGNSA. The CDR3 length is 13 residues. The CDR3 coding sequence is TGTGGGGCCGACAGGGGGATGAACACTGAAGCTTTCTTT. Translation: CGADRGMNTEAFF.

The V gene is TRBV7-2, the J gene TRBJ1-2, with D hard to call. V gave up 5 bases and J gave up 7 bases, with 11 bases separating them. The CDR3 is made up of 12 amino acids. CDR1 and CDR2 (germline): SGHTA, FQGNSA. In nucleotides, the CDR3 is TGTGCCAGCAGCCTTCAGGAGGGTGGCTACACCTTC. Protein sequence: CASSLQEGGYTF.

This chain joins TRBV10-3 and TRBJ2-2, with 7 bases lining up with TRBD2. The trim removed 6 bases at V and 8 bases at J, leaving 6 bases unmatched. Germline V gives CDR1 ENHRY, CDR2 SYGVKD. The CDR3 is made up of 13 amino acids. CDR3 in amino acids: CAISGGRGGELFF. CDR3 coding DNA: TGTGCCATCAGCGGCGGGAGAGGTGGGGAGCTGTTTTTT.

With respect to this clonotype: As the CDR3 is not closed by the conserved phenylalanine or tryptophan, this likely results from a read error. V and J are TRBV10-2 and TRBJ2-7, with D maybe TRBD2 (7 bases). CDR3 length: 14 residues. Germline values: CDR1 WSHSY, CDR2 SAAADI. CDR3 coding DNA: TGCACCACCAGGCCTTTGATGGGGGGGCAGGAGCAGTACTCC. The encoded protein is CTTRPLMGGQEQYS.

The CDR3 nucleotides are TGTGCCAGTAGAAGAGGGGCCGGGGAGCTGTTTTTT. Its protein is CASRRGAGELFF. The V and J genes are TRBV19 and TRBJ2-2; the D gene could be TRBD1 or TRBD2 (5 bases each). The CDR3 runs to 12 residues. Per the germline V gene, CDR1 is LNHDA and CDR2 is SQIVND (reference sequence). The V end lost 6 bases, the J end lost 6 bases, and 8 bases lay between the germline ends.

This clonotype has ten or more counts. The V and J genes are TRBV19 and TRBJ1-1; 8 positions match TRBD1. The CDR3 extends over 15 amino acids. After removal of 7 bases from V and 1 base from J, the junction contained 8 bases not matched to a gene. Germline V lookup: CDR1 LNHDA, CDR2 SQIVND (reference sequence). The CDR3 coding sequence is TGTGCCAGTAAAGCTCCGGGACAGGCGAACACTGAAGCTTTCTTT. This sequence encodes CASKAPGQANTEAFF.

The table lists this clonotype with many counts. The V gene is TRBV6-1, the J gene TRBJ1-5; the D is unclear. The CDR3 sequence is 15 residues long. V lost 5 bases and J 0 bases, leaving 11 bases between the germline ends. Germline V gene lookup returns CDR1 MNHNS and CDR2 SASEGT. The CDR3 region is CASSWASNSNQPQHF. CDR3 bases: TGTGCCAGCAGTTGGGCATCTAATAGCAATCAGCCCCAGCATTTT.